This TCR beta chain originates from a study of cytomegalovirus exposure and HLA in healthy donors. Regarding this clone: Antigen specificity is unknown.

The PCR had 60 Vbeta and 13 Jbeta primers. The repertoire was sequenced with immunoSEQ multiplex PCR; TCRdb's copy has only in-frame clones and lacks some. Seen here are more than 65,000 clones, roughly 71% observed once, and the top ten hold around 10%. Notes on the study in general: Among the most significant clusters, several appeared linked to common viral pathogens in a later analysis.

The study sampled nominally healthy donors, though unrecorded immune exposures were likely. The CDR3 sequence is 16 residues long. From germline, CDR1 is LNHDA and CDR2 SQIVND (reference sequence). V gave up 6 bases and J gave up 0 bases, with 17 bases separating them. V is TRBV19 and J is TRBJ1-2; D is ambiguous. Sequenced: PBMCs. The receptor was derived from a woman aged 55-69 years in good health and CMV-seropositive. The CDR3 sequence: CASSRRLGETNYGYTF. The CDR3 DNA reads TGTGCCAGTAGCCGACGCCTGGGCGAGACTAACTATGGCTACACCTTC.